The source of this T cell receptor beta chain is a study of T-cell reconstitution after alpha-beta-depleted transplantation in children (TCRdb year 2016). For context, the study as a whole: Using TCR repertoire profiling, the study followed T-cell immune reconstitution in a quantitative way in children after TCRalphabeta/CD19-depleted allogeneic hematopoietic cell transplantation. The study at large found these results: Over subsequent months, a decline in hyperexpanded clone frequencies was noted, and after one year, T-cell counts and TCRbeta diversity were mostly ascribed to newly produced T cells. In some patients, the high TCRbeta diversity seen at day 60 was put down to recipient T cells and intrathymic progenitors that had survived conditioning. About two months after transplant, the apparently early recovery of alphabetaT-cell counts reportedly depended on just several hundred clones that had expanded rapidly and came from non-depleted graft cells.

Read against the paper, the sample's treatment or condition label means: allogeneic hematopoietic cell transplantation with graft depleted of TCRalphabeta T cells and CD19 B cells. Transplant recipients were children who received TCRalphabeta/CD19-depleted allogeneic hematopoietic cell grafts. Receptors were amplified or captured by PCR. The data were produced on an Illumina HiSeq 2500. TCR libraries were prepared with molecular barcoding, using unique molecular identifiers to normalize TCRbeta repertoire quantification. TCRdb applied fastp at Q25 and MiXCR to the public reads, then kept only in-frame beta chains. Merged by CDR3 protein, the rows form single entries marked with the most common genes and DNA. The sample records about 97,000 distinct CDR3 sequences, roughly 7.2% of which are singletons. About a sixth of the sample comes from the top ten. V lost 5 bases and J lost 4 bases; the stretch between them is 15 bases long. Taken from the germline V gene (reference sequence), the CDR1 and CDR2 loops are MNHEY and SMNVEV. Spanning cysteine to phenylalanine, the CDR3 consists of 14 amino acids. CDR3 DNA only is kept here, 42 bases in frame from base 1.

This clonotype showed up many times. The target of this receptor is not known. Nothing much larger sits one base from this clone, and base qualities are not available. The sequence was obtained from a boy between 2 and 10 years old with acute lymphoblastic leukemia, due to receive a stem cell transplant. This sequence uses TRBV27 and TRBJ2-7; no D gene can be assigned with confidence. The sample in question was PBMCs, obtained before TCRalphabeta/CD19-depleted stem cell transplant. The nucleotides read TGTGCCAGCAGTCCTTCACAAAAGGGTTACGAGCAGTACTTC. Protein translation: CASSPSQKGYEQYF.